One sample yielded the 18 T cell receptor beta chains listed below, sequenced in a study of shared clonotypes between healthy human individuals. Sequenced by immunoSEQ multiplex PCR; TCRdb stores in-frame clones only, minus some. The profile shows roughly 2 million clones, more than 90% of them singletons. Sequencing was done on a sample of naive CD4+ T cells sorted from blood. The subset: CD45RA+ positively selected. These receptor sequences come from a man aged 18 to 30 in good health.

The CDR3, as DNA: TGTGCCAGCTCACCGGACCGCGAGGTCGGCTATGGCTACACCTTC. This sequence encodes CASSPDREVGYGYTF. This sequence joins TRBV18 and TRBJ1-2; D ambiguous. Trimming removed 3 bases at V and 4 bases at J, with 15 bases between. Germline loops: CDR1 KGHSH, CDR2 LQKENI. The CDR3 consists of 15 residues.

Notes on this clone: Distinct nucleotide sequences in the sample also encode this CDR3. The V gene is TRBV9, the J gene TRBJ1-2; possible D gene TRBD1, 5 bases. The V end was cut by 2 bases, the J end by 7 bases, with 9 bases between. Germline V gene sequence: CDR1 SGDLS, CDR2 YYNGEE. This CDR3 region has 12 residues. In nucleotides, the CDR3 is TGTGCCAGCAGCGTGCAGGGTGGTGGCTACACCTTC. It is translated as CASSVQGGGYTF. The variable domain in full, completed from reference TRBV9 and TRBJ1-2, reads DSGVTQTPKHLITATGQRVTLRCSPRSGDLSVYWYQQSLDQGLQFLIQYYNGEERAKGNILERFSAQQFPDLHSELNLSSLELGDSALYFCASSVQGGGYTFGSGTRLTVV.

Worth noting for this clone: Distinct nucleotide sequences in the sample also encode this CDR3. The chain employs TRBV30 and TRBJ2-7, with a possible D match to TRBD1 (5 bases). This CDR3 has 13 residues. CDR1 and CDR2 from the germline V gene are GTSNPN and SVGIG (reference sequence). V lost 0 bases, J lost 4 bases, and 10 bases lay in between. The CDR3 sequence is CAWSVTGPYEQYF. The CDR3 nucleotides are TGTGCCTGGAGTGTAACAGGACCTTACGAGCAGTACTTC.

This clone occurred a few times. The CDR3, as DNA: TGTGCCAGCGGACAACAGAGTAACTATGGCTACACCTTC. Encoded protein: CASGQQSNYGYTF. The rearrangement joins TRBV7-9 to TRBJ1-2; perhaps TRBD1 as D (5 bases). The CDR3 is made up of 13 amino acids. Germline V lookup: CDR1 SEHNR, CDR2 FQNEAQ (reference sequence). Trimming shortened V by 8 bases and J by 1 base, and 11 bases separated the two germline ends.

The rearrangement links TRBV10-2 to TRBJ1-5; maybe TRBD1 (5 bases). The CDR3 extends over 17 amino acids. Trimming took 2 bases from V and 4 from J, leaving 18 bases between them. CDR1 and CDR2 (germline): WSHSY, SAAADI. The CDR3 DNA follows: TGCGCCAGCAGTGAGGTAAAGACGGGACCGGCGAATCAGCCCCAGCATTTT. It codes for CASSEVKTGPANQPQHF.

V usage is TRBV5-1 and J usage is TRBJ2-3, with a weak D call TRBD1 (5 bases). CDR1 and CDR2 from the germline V gene are SGHRS and YFSETQ. Trimming shortened V by 0 bases and J by 2 bases, and 13 bases separated the two germline ends. The CDR3 is made up of 16 amino acids. The CDR3 is CASSLEGPKDTDTQYF. The CDR3 DNA reads TGCGCCAGCAGCTTGGAGGGGCCCAAAGACACAGATACGCAGTATTTT.

This rearrangement joins TRBV7-2 to TRBJ2-3; no reliable D call. Per germline, CDR1 SGHTA and CDR2 FQGNSA. The CDR3 length is 17 residues. V lost 5 bases, J lost 2 bases, and 20 bases lay in between. This CDR3 reads CASSPLALPPHTDTQYF. The CDR3 nucleotides read TGTGCCAGCAGCCCCCTGGCACTACCACCTCACACAGATACGCAGTATTTT.

V usage is TRBV11-2 and J usage is TRBJ2-1; no firm D call. V lost 3 bases and J lost 5, with 8 bases in between. CDR1 is SGHAT and CDR2 is FQNNGV in the germline V gene. The CDR3 runs to 13 residues. The CDR3 nucleotides read TGTGCCAGCAGCTTTCTCCAAAACAATGAGCAGTTCTTC. Amino acids: CASSFLQNNEQFF.

The V gene is TRBV4-1, the J gene TRBJ2-2; the D is unclear. V lost 4 bases to trimming and J lost 0 bases, with 12 bases between them. Germline loops: CDR1 MGHRA, CDR2 YSYEKL. The CDR3 runs to 16 residues. The DNA for the CDR3 is TGCGCCAGCAGCCCAGTCGGACCGACGAACACCGGGGAGCTGTTTTTT. Protein sequence: CASSPVGPTNTGELFF.

V is TRBV7-2 and J is TRBJ2-1; 9 bases are shared with TRBD2. J was trimmed by 9 bases and V by 3 bases; bases with no gene match: 9. Germline V gene lookup returns CDR1 SGHTA and CDR2 FQGNSA. The CDR3 has 15 amino acids. The CDR3 DNA follows: TGTGCCAGCAGCTTGAGTAGTAGCGGGAGAGGTGAGCAGTTCTTC. This sequence encodes CASSLSSSGRGEQFF.

The CDR3 sequence: CASSATGASEQYF. CDR3 sequence (DNA): TGTGCCAGCAGTGCCACAGGGGCAAGTGAGCAGTACTTC. The V and J genes are TRBV2 and TRBJ2-7, with TRBD1 matching over 7 bases. Germline-derived CDR1 and CDR2 are SNHLY and FYNNEI. After removal of 4 bases from V and 7 bases from J, the junction contained 7 bases not matched to a gene. CDR3 size: 13 residues.

The chain uses TRBV2 and TRBJ1-2; weak D call: TRBD1 (5 bases). This CDR3 has 14 residues. Germline V CDR1 and CDR2: SNHLY, FYNNEI. V lost 9 bases and J 8 bases, leaving 22 bases between the germline ends. CDR3 sequence: CASSQERGSGGYTF. The DNA of the CDR3 is TGTGCCAGTTCTCAGGAACGGGGGTCTGGAGGCTACACCTTC.

The gene calls are TRBV6-5 and TRBJ2-7; TRBD2 matches 8 bases. Germline V lookup: CDR1 MNHEY, CDR2 SVGAGI. Germline trimming cut 10 bases from V and 4 bases from J; bases unmatched to any gene: 9. This CDR3 region has 13 residues. The CDR3 DNA is TGTGCCACCCAGGCGGCGGGAGGATACGAGCAGTACTTC. The encoded protein is CATQAAGGYEQYF.

The chain employs TRBV10-2 and TRBJ2-1; TRBD2 matches 8 bases. The CDR3 length is 17 residues. Looked up from germline, CDR1 is WSHSY and CDR2 is SAAADI. V shed 4 bases, J shed 4 bases, and the junction held 12 bases outside the gene matches. This chain's CDR3 is CASSVKGTGGFYNEQFF. The CDR3, as DNA: TGCGCCAGCAGTGTCAAGGGGACGGGGGGGTTTTACAATGAGCAGTTCTTC.

This chain links TRBV6-1 with TRBJ1-5, with 8 bases aligning to TRBD1. The CDR3 sequence is 19 residues long. Germline CDR1 is MNHNS and CDR2 is SASEGT. The V gene end was trimmed by 2 bases and the J gene end by 4 bases; junction bases not matched to a gene: 16. As DNA, the CDR3 is TGTGCCAGCAGTGAACGCGGACAGGGCAGATCGGGGGGGAATCAGCCCCAGCATTTT. The encoded protein is CASSERGQGRSGGNQPQHF.

This rearrangement joins TRBV14 to TRBJ1-1; unclear D gene. The V and J ends lost 1 base and 10 bases respectively, with 13 bases between them. CDR1 SGHDN and CDR2 FVKESK come from the germline V gene. The CDR3 runs to 13 residues. Here the CDR3 reads CASSQGMRAGAFF. CDR3 in DNA: TGTGCCAGCAGCCAAGGAATGCGGGCTGGAGCTTTCTTT. Using reference TRBV14 and TRBJ1-1 for the parts outside the CDR3, the full variable domain is EAGVTQFPSHSVIEKGQTVTLRCDPISGHDNLYWYRRVMGKEIKFLLHFVKESKQDESGMPNNRFLAERTGGTYSTLKVQPAELEDSGVYFCASSQGMRAGAFFGQGTRLTVV.

V usage is TRBV5-1 and J usage is TRBJ1-6, with D unresolved. Germline CDR1 is SGHRS and CDR2 is YFSETQ. The CDR3 length is 15 residues. The V end was cut by 4 bases, the J end by 8 bases, with 16 bases between. The DNA of the CDR3 is TGCGCCAGCAGCAGGACCGGCGGTGGCGATTCACCCCTCCACTTT. Its translation: CASSRTGGGDSPLHF.

The V gene is TRBV30, the J gene TRBJ1-1; perhaps TRBD1 as D (6 bases). Looked up from germline, CDR1 is GTSNPN and CDR2 is SVGIG (reference sequence). Trimming took 3 bases from V and 0 from J, leaving 11 bases between them. There are 14 residues in the CDR3. The CDR3 reads CAWRPGHLNTEAFF. CDR3 DNA: TGTGCCTGGAGGCCGGGACATTTGAACACTGAAGCTTTCTTT.